These T cell receptor beta chains were read from a single sample in a study of regulatory T cells in long-lasting Graves disease. TCRdb passed the multiplex PCR reads through MiXCR, listing each CDR3 protein once. The data contain roughly 500,000 distinct CDR3 sequences, about 20% of them singletons. The sequenced sample was peripheral blood mononuclear cells (PBMCs), obtained when the disease was refractory, from a patient treated with antithyroid drugs. Source of these receptors: a female donor with Graves disease. Both conserved end residues are part of each CDR3. A D gene is named only where the DNA matches it firmly. Some rows have no size entry. The others give once, few or many, or a class for an expanded clone.

>TRBV3-1|few|.|TRBJ1-6
CASSPGRVDSPLHF
TGTGCCAGCAGCCCCGGGAGGGTTGACTCACCCCTCCACTTT
>TRBV18|.|TRBD1|TRBJ2-2
CASSDRARTGELFF
TGTGCCAGCTCAGACAGGGCACGAACCGGGGAGCTGTTTTTT
>TRBV2|many|TRBD1|TRBJ1-3
CASRSGTGGNTIYF
TGTGCCAGCCGGTCCGGGACAGGAGGAAACACCATATATTTT
>TRBV19|.|.|TRBJ2-1
CARVVLRNEQFF
TGTGCCCGCGTGGTCCTAAGGAATGAGCAGTTCTTC
>TRBV2|many|TRBD1|TRBJ1-2
CASRNGGRGLHGYTF
TGTGCCAGCAGAAACGGGGGCAGGGGGCTTCATGGCTACACCTTC
>TRBV6-2/TRBV6-3|many|TRBD2|TRBJ2-5
CASSYSQDGRPLQRETQYF
TGTGCCAGCAGTTACTCGCAGGACGGGAGGCCGCTTCAGCGCGAGACCCAGTACTTC
>TRBV28|many|.|TRBJ1-5
CASSSPLQPQHF
TGTGCCAGCAGTTCCCCCCTGCAGCCCCAGCATTTT
>TRBV28|few|.|TRBJ1-5
CASSPLTGEPQHF
TGTGCCAGCAGTCCCCTGACGGGGGAGCCCCAGCATTTT
>TRBV20-1|.|TRBD2|TRBJ2-5
CSARDGRLAGRDQETQYF
TGCAGTGCTAGAGATGGGAGACTAGCGGGCCGGGATCAAGAGACCCAGTACTTC
>TRBV28|many|.|TRBJ1-1
CASRWSTEAFF
TGTGCCAGCAGGTGGTCGACTGAAGCTTTCTTT
>TRBV5-6|many|TRBD1|TRBJ2-7
CASSLAGQGAYEQYF
TGTGCCAGCAGCTTGGCGGGACAGGGGGCCTACGAGCAGTACTTC